A single sample gave rise to the 19 T cell receptor beta chains below, sequenced in a study of resident and recirculating memory T cells in vitiligo. Sequencing was performed with immunoSEQ multiplex PCR; in TCRdb, only in-frame clones are kept and a portion is missing. Of around 76,000 clones listed, 90% to 95% are singletons. Material: blood. These receptors originate from a male donor with vitiligo.

V usage is TRBV10-3 and J usage is TRBJ2-7, with 7 bases lining up with TRBD1. The CDR3 length is 12 residues. The ends lost 6 bases at V and 4 bases at J; junction bases unmatched: 3. Looked up from germline, CDR1 is ENHRY and CDR2 is SYGVKD. CDR3 in DNA: TGTGCCATCAGCAAACAGGGGTACGAGCAGTACTTC. Encoded protein: CAISKQGYEQYF.

The chain joins TRBV5-1 to TRBJ2-5, with D maybe TRBD1 (5 bases). V gave up 2 bases and J gave up 4 bases, with 9 bases separating them. The CDR3 length is 13 residues. Looked up from germline, CDR1 is SGHRS and CDR2 is YFSETQ. CDR3 protein: CASSLRQRETQYF. For the CDR3, the DNA is TGCGCCAGCAGCTTACGACAGAGAGAGACCCAGTACTTC. Complete variable domain (other parts from reference TRBV5-1 and TRBJ2-5): KAGVTQTPRYLIKTRGQQVTLSCSPISGHRSVSWYQQTPGQGLQFLFEYFSETQRNKGNFPGRFSGRQFSNSRSEMNVSTLELGDSALYLCASSLRQRETQYFGPGTRLLVL.

The CDR3 is CASSYRGDRPNSPLHF. In DNA form, the CDR3 reads TGTGCCAGCAGTTACCGCGGGGACAGGCCCAATTCACCCCTCCACTTT. This chain joins TRBV6-5 and TRBJ1-6, with 8 bases that match TRBD1. Germline V gene lookup returns CDR1 MNHEY and CDR2 SVGAGI. The CDR3 is 16 residues long. The V gene end was trimmed by 2 bases and the J gene end by 7 bases; junction bases not matched to a gene: 7.

The V gene is TRBV6-5, the J gene TRBJ1-2; perhaps TRBD1 as D (6 bases). Trimming shortened V by 0 bases and J by 3 bases, and 11 bases separated the two germline ends. From germline, CDR1 is MNHEY and CDR2 SVGAGI. There are 15 residues in the CDR3. CDR3: CASSYSGGADYGYTF. CDR3 DNA: TGTGCCAGCAGTTACTCGGGGGGGGCAGACTATGGCTACACCTTC.

In its sample, this clone was seen once. V usage is TRBV27 and J usage is TRBJ2-1; weak D call: TRBD1 (6 bases). V was cut by 2 bases and J by 15 bases, with 20 bases left in between. Germline V gene sequence: CDR1 MNHEY, CDR2 SMNVEV (reference sequence). The CDR3 length is 14 residues. CDR3 residues: CASSLHGGQQPGFF. The CDR3 DNA follows: TGTGCCAGCAGTTTACATGGAGGACAGCAACCTGGGTTCTTC.

V usage is TRBV5-8 and J usage is TRBJ1-6, with a tentative D call TRBD1 (5 bases). V lost 1 base and J lost 11, with 16 bases in between. The CDR3 consists of 15 residues. The germline CDR1 and CDR2 sequences are SGHTS and YDEGEE. CDR3 protein: CASSLFQGGWAPLHF. DNA for the CDR3: TGTGCCAGCAGCTTGTTTCAGGGTGGATGGGCACCCCTCCACTTT.

CDR3 DNA: TGCAGCGTTGCGGACAGGGGGCGCGACAATGAGCAGTTCTTC. Its translation is CSVADRGRDNEQFF. This chain connects TRBV29-1 to TRBJ2-1; 11 positions match TRBD1. Trimming cost V 4 bases and J 5 bases; bases outside gene matches: 4. Germline V gives CDR1 SQVTM, CDR2 ANQGSEA. CDR3 length equals 14 residues.

The sample holds one count of this clone. This chain joins TRBV7-2 and TRBJ1-3; D not certain. Germline CDR1 reads SGHTA; CDR2 reads FQGNSA. The CDR3 loop spans 14 amino acids. V was clipped by 5 bases and J by 0 bases, with 8 bases between them. CDR3 coding DNA: TGTGCCAGCAGCCCTCTTTCCTCTGGAAACACCATATATTTT. Protein: CASSPLSSGNTIYF.

The chain uses TRBV19 and TRBJ1-5; D may be TRBD1 (5 bases). CDR3 length equals 14 residues. V was cut by 4 bases and J by 6 bases, with 13 bases left in between. Germline CDR1 LNHDA, CDR2 SQIVND (reference sequence). CDR3 loop: CASSTPGIPQPQHF. The CDR3 nucleotides are TGTGCCAGTAGTACCCCAGGGATCCCTCAGCCCCAGCATTTT.

The CDR3 loop is CASSSTHGPGNTEAFF. Written as DNA, the CDR3 is TGTGCCAGCAGCTCCACCCACGGTCCGGGAAACACTGAAGCTTTCTTT. V gene TRBV7-9 combines with J gene TRBJ1-1, with D uncertain. The CDR3 length is 16 residues. V was pared by 4 bases and J by 2 bases, with 17 bases between. The germline gives CDR1 SEHNR, CDR2 FQNEAQ (reference sequence).

The rearrangement links TRBV18 to TRBJ2-3, with unresolved D. Germline V gene sequence: CDR1 KGHSH, CDR2 LQKENI. The CDR3 spans 16 residues. Trimming removed 0 bases at V and 3 bases at J, with 13 bases between. DNA of the CDR3: TGTGCCAGCTCACCACCGGCCCTAGATTGGACAGATACGCAGTATTTT. Residues: CASSPPALDWTDTQYF.

This chain connects TRBV5-4 to TRBJ1-1, with 7 bases lining up with TRBD1. This CDR3 is built from 13 residues. Per the germline V gene, CDR1 is SGHNT and CDR2 is YYREEE (reference sequence). Unmatched junction bases numbered 3, after V lost 7 bases and J lost 0 bases. The DNA for the CDR3 is TGTGCCAGCGGTGGGACAGTGAACACTGAAGCTTTCTTT. It specifies CASGGTVNTEAFF.

V gene TRBV4-2 combines with J gene TRBJ1-2, with D maybe TRBD1 (6 bases). Trimming took off 1 base at V and 9 bases at J, with 21 bases between the two ends. CDR3 size: 16 residues. Germline CDR1 and CDR2: LGHNA and YNFKEQ. The CDR3 loop is CASSQALGDRLNRYTF. CDR3 DNA sequence: TGTGCCAGCAGCCAAGCTTTGGGAGACAGGCTTAATCGCTACACCTTC.

V is TRBV5-1 and J is TRBJ2-1, with a tentative D call TRBD1 (6 bases). The CDR3 runs 15 residues. The germline V gene encodes CDR1 SGHRS and CDR2 YFSETQ. V dropped 3 bases and J dropped 3 bases, with 13 bases sitting between them. Here the CDR3 reads CASSSRDTDYNEQFF. DNA of the CDR3: TGCGCCAGCAGCTCCCGGGACACCGACTACAATGAGCAGTTCTTC. The entire variable domain, with the rest obtained from reference TRBV5-1 and TRBJ2-1, is as follows: KAGVTQTPRYLIKTRGQQVTLSCSPISGHRSVSWYQQTPGQGLQFLFEYFSETQRNKGNFPGRFSGRQFSNSRSEMNVSTLELGDSALYLCASSSRDTDYNEQFFGPGTRLTVL.

The chain links TRBV6-5 to TRBJ2-7; 7 nucleotides line up with TRBD2. Per germline, CDR1 MNHEY and CDR2 SVGAGI. The CDR3 consists of 16 residues. Unmatched junction bases numbered 10, after V lost 0 bases and J lost 5 bases. CDR3 sequence: CASSYSILAGRDEQYF. The CDR3 DNA reads as TGTGCCAGCAGTTACTCGATTTTAGCAGGGAGGGACGAGCAGTACTTC.

The chain couples TRBV18 to TRBJ2-7; 10 positions agree with TRBD1. The germline gives CDR1 KGHSH, CDR2 LQKENI. CDR3 length: 15 amino acids. After removal of 3 bases from V and 4 bases from J, the junction contained 6 bases not matched to a gene. The CDR3 loop reads CASSPGGTGAYEQYF. The CDR3 DNA reads as TGTGCCAGCTCACCGGGGGGGACAGGGGCGTACGAGCAGTACTTC.

This chain links TRBV4-3 with TRBJ2-3, with TRBD2 as a possible D gene (7 bases). The CDR3 runs 19 residues. Germline CDR1 and CDR2: LGHNA and YSLEER. V was clipped by 0 bases and J by 2 bases, with 21 bases between them. The DNA for the CDR3 is TGCGCCAGCAGCCAAGATCGGTGGGGGGGCCAAGGAACCACAGATACGCAGTATTTT. Its translation: CASSQDRWGGQGTTDTQYF.

The rearrangement links TRBV9 to TRBJ2-5, with TRBD2 matching 9 bases. The trim removed 5 bases at V and 7 bases at J, leaving 9 bases unmatched. Germline values: CDR1 SGDLS, CDR2 YYNGEE. The CDR3 extends over 14 amino acids. The CDR3 is CASSRGGGAGTQYF. CDR3 bases: TGTGCCAGCAGTCGGGGCGGGGGGGCCGGGACCCAGTACTTC.

The J gene is TRBJ1-1, the V gene TRBV6-1, with 7 nucleotides matching TRBD1. The CDR3 sequence is 15 residues long. Germline V gene sequence: CDR1 MNHNS, CDR2 SASEGT. The J segment lost 1 base and the V segment lost 4 bases, leaving 6 bases of the junction unmatched. The CDR3 protein is CASSAGDSRNTEAFF. The CDR3 DNA sequence: TGTGCCAGCAGTGCGGGGGACAGCAGGAACACTGAAGCTTTCTTT.